Included here is one TCR beta chain sequence, with context. Antigen: not known. Template switching supplied a universal primer site; unique molecular identifiers were carried on the cDNA. One entry per CDR3 protein, called by TCRdb with MiXCR from the 5' RACE reads. The data contain 1.5 million to 2 million distinct CDR3 sequences, less than 40% of them singletons. The sample belongs to a study of identical twins. Findings of the study overall: Conclusions rested on cross-sectional statistics rather than following the same donors. Twins showed weaker excess sharing in their beta out-of-frame sequences.

With no exceptions, donors were healthy Caucasians. CDR3 length: 18 amino acids. Germline V lookup: CDR1 MNHNS, CDR2 SASEGT. Trimming removed 2 bases from V and 4 bases from J; junction bases left unmatched: 14. The gene calls are TRBV6-1 and TRBJ1-5; 7 nucleotides agree with TRBD1. Material for sequencing was cord blood. The receptor comes from a newborn girl in good health. DNA of the CDR3: TGTGCCAGCAGTGAAAGGGCCAGGGGGTTCTTTTTGAATCAGCCCCAGCATTTT. It specifies CASSERARGFFLNQPQHF.